This T cell receptor (beta chain) stems from a study of CD8 T cells in Susac syndrome. Looked up from germline, CDR1 is LGHNA and CDR2 is YSLEER. Unmatched junction bases numbered 13, after V lost 4 bases and J lost 1 base. The CDR3 runs to 19 residues. A quantity of roughly 0.5 to 1 ug RNA underwent reverse transcription using random hexamers. The immunoSEQ assay covered 54 Vbeta and 13 Jbeta segments for CDR3. TCRdb independently ran MiXCR on the immunoSEQ multiplex PCR reads; one entry per CDR3 protein. The sample holds more than 75,000 distinct CDR3 sequences, 85% to 95% seen once. In its sample, this clonotype was seen once. The controls were healthy donors who were matched for age and sex. Isolation of CD8+ and CD4+ T cells was performed negatively, whereas enrichment of TEMRA cells was done by FACS.

Sequencing input: CD8+ T cells from PBMCs. This chain uses TRBV4-3 with TRBJ1-5; 10 positions agree with TRBD1. The clonotype comes from a human donor in good health. CDR3 sequence (DNA): TGCGCCAGCAGCCTAAATGCGGGACAGGGGATGAAGAGCAATCAGCCCCAGCATTTT. This sequence encodes CASSLNAGQGMKSNQPQHF.